The entry that follows covers one T cell receptor (beta chain) sequence. The CDR3 sequence is 16 residues long. Germline V gives CDR1 LGHNT, CDR2 FRNRAP. V was pared by 2 bases and J by 1 base, with 11 bases between. This sample stems from a study of blood T cell repertoires in COVID-19. Study background: Acute and convalescent COVID-19 specimens originated in the United States, Italy and Spain.

As originally analysed: Reference gene primer amplification gave nucleated cell count estimates. Repertoires were generated with immunoSEQ multiplex PCR, while TCRdb's copy carries only in-frame clones and drops some. V and J calls and clone size follow that table, whereas D and trimming were derived from the DNA. This table holds 100,000 to 150,000 clones, roughly 88% found once. The source material was peripheral blood. The chain combines TRBV12-5 with TRBJ2-2; a weak D match, TRBD2 (6 bases). This receptor was taken from a human donor in a cohort sampled during active COVID-19. CDR3 bases: TGTGCTAGTGGTTTGAACCCAGCGGGGAACACCGGGGAGCTGTTTTTT. Protein product: CASGLNPAGNTGELFF.